This TCR beta chain was sequenced in a study of PD-L1 blockade in urothelial cancer. V shed 0 bases and J shed 4 bases, with 6 bases lying between them. This CDR3 is built from 13 residues. Per the germline V gene, CDR1 is LNHNV and CDR2 is YYDKDF (reference sequence). Time point in this sample: peripheral blood 6 weeks after treatment start. Assay: immunoSEQ multiplex PCR; the TCRdb copy retains only in-frame clones and omits some. The data contain about 91,000 clones, 83% of them singletons. The genes are TRBV15 and TRBJ1-2; no clear D. Sample: PBMCs, taken around atezolizumab (anti-PD-L1) treatment. This receptor was identified in a man between 65 and 85 years old with urothelial cancer. In DNA form, the CDR3 reads TGTGCCACCAGCAGAGACAGGTTCTATGGCTACACCTTC. Residues: CATSRDRFYGYTF.